Here is one TCR beta chain with its context. Its antigen remains unidentified. The data are from a study of cytomegalovirus exposure and HLA in healthy donors. The ends lost 4 bases at V and 3 bases at J; junction bases unmatched: 9. The CDR3 length is 15 residues. Germline V gene data show CDR1 as KGHSH and CDR2 as LQKENI. Amplification used 60 Vbeta primers and 13 Jbeta primers. Data came from immunoSEQ multiplex PCR; TCRdb stores just in-frame clones and leaves some out. The table lists approximately 150,000 clones, about four fifths of them singletons. Study-wide results and limits: CMV serostatus was the sole immune exposure data available. Within an earlier analysis, most TCR beta V segments proved productive either about 87% or about 30% of the time.

This clonotype originated in a man aged 35 to 55 in good health and CMV-seronegative. V and J are TRBV18 and TRBJ2-7; 7 bases fit TRBD1. Sequencing was done on a sample of PBMCs. The CDR3 loop reads CASSLPGQSLYEQYF. CDR3 in DNA: TGTGCCAGCTCACTACCGGGACAGAGTCTCTACGAGCAGTACTTC.